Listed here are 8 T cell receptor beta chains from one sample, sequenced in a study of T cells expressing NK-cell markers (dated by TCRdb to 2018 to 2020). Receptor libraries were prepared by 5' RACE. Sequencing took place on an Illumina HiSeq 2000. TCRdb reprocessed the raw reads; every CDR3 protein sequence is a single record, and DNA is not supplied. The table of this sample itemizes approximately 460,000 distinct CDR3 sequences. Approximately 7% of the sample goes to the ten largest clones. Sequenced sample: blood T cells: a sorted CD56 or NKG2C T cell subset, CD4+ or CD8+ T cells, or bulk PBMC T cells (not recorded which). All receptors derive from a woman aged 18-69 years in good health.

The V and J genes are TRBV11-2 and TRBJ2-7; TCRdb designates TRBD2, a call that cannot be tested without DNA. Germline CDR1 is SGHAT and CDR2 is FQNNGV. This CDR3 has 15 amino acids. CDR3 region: CASSSHSGRRYEQYF. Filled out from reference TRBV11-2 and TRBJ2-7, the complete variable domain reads EAGVAQSPRYKIIEKRQSVAFWCNPISGHATLYWYQQILGQGPKLLIQFQNNGVVDDSQLPKDRFSAERLKGVDSTLKIQPAKLEDSAVYLCASSSHSGRRYEQYFGPGTRLTVT.

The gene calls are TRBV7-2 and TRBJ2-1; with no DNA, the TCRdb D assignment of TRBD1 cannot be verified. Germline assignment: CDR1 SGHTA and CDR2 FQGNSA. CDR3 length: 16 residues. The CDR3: CASSTEAGFSYNEQFF.

This CDR3 is CASSLGGTAQAFF. The chain couples TRBV7-2 to TRBJ1-1; lacking DNA, the TRBD1 call made by TCRdb goes unchecked. CDR1 and CDR2 (germline): SGHTA, FQGNSA. The CDR3 totals 13 residues.

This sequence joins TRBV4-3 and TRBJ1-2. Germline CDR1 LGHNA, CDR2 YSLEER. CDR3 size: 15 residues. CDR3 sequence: CASSQDPGPTYGYTF.

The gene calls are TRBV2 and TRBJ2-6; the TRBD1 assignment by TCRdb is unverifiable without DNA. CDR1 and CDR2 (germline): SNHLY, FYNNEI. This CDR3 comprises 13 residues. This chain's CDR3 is CASGQDGANVLTF.

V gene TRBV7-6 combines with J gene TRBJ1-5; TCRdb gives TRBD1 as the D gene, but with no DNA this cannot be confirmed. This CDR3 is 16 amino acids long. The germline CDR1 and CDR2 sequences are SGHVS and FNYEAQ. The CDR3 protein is CASSPNGRGLGQPQHF.

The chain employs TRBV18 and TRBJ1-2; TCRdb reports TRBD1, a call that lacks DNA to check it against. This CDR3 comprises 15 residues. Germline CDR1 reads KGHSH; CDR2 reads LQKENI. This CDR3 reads CASSPLDRGEYGYTF.

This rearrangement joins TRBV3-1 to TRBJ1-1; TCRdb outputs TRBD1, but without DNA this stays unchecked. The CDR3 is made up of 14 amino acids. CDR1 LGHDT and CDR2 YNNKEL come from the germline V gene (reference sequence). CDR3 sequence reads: CASSQESPNTEAFF.